Here is one T cell receptor beta chain with its context. An end of the junction does not agree with germline; a read error may underlie this. This specimen comes from a study of blood T cell repertoires in COVID-19. Turning to the study itself: Samples of COVID-19 (acute and convalescent) were obtained from the United States, Italy and Spain. In each case, the material was cDNA or gDNA derived from T cells, B-cell-depleted T cells, or PBMCs.

Authors' processing steps: Amplification of reference gene primers was used by the study to estimate nucleated cell counts. Measured with immunoSEQ multiplex PCR; TCRdb has only the in-frame clones, and not every one. Clonal size and the V and J genes are those of that table, whereas D and trimming came from the DNA. The table shows some 90,000 clones, with roughly 85% occurring only once. Germline CDR1 is LNHDA and CDR2 is SQIVND (reference sequence). The CDR3 sequence is 12 residues long. The V call is TRBV19, the J call TRBJ2-5; D is unresolved. Material: peripheral blood. This clonotype was obtained from a human donor in a cohort sampled during active COVID-19. The CDR3 bases are TGTGCCAGTATGGCGGCGCAAGGGACCCAGTACTTC. This encodes CASMAAQGTQYF.